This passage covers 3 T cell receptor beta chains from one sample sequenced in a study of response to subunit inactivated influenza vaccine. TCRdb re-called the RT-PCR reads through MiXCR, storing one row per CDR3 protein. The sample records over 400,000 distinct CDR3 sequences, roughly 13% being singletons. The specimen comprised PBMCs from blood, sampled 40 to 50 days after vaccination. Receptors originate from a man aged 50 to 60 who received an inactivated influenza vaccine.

The DNA of the CDR3 is TGTGCCAGCAGCACCAGTGTCGGGGGGCTCGGCGAGCAGTACTTC. It translates to CASSTSVGGLGEQYF. The V call is TRBV7-9, the J call TRBJ2-7; D possibly corresponds to TRBD2 (7 bases). CDR3 length: 15 amino acids. V was trimmed by 5 bases and J by 6 bases, leaving 20 bases between them. Germline V CDR1 and CDR2: SEHNR, FQNEAQ (reference sequence).

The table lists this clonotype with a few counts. For the CDR3, the DNA is TGTGCCAGCTTGCAGCATCCACTCGACTATGGCTACACCTTC. Translated: CASLQHPLDYGYTF. This rearrangement joins TRBV7-9 to TRBJ1-2; no clear D gene. This CDR3 is 14 amino acids long. Trimming removed 8 bases from V and 3 bases from J, with 16 bases in between. Germline lookup yields CDR1 SEHNR and CDR2 FQNEAQ (reference sequence).

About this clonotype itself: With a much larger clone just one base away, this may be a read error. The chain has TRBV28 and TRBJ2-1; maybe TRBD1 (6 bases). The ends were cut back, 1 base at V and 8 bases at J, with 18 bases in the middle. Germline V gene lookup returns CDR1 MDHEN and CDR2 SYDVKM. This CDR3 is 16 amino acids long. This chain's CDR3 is CASSLLSRGTFDEQFF. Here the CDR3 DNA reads TGTGCCAGCAGTTTATTGTCCAGGGGCACCTTCGATGAGCAGTTCTTC.